This T cell receptor beta chain stems from a study of patients and donors after allogeneic stem cell transplantation. Note on this clonotype: The junction differs from germline at one of its ends, possibly a read error.

TCRdb itself ran the RT-PCR reads through MiXCR, one entry per CDR3 protein. The sample holds roughly 140,000 distinct CDR3 sequences, approximately 40% seen once. This clonotype originated in a human donor who was either an allogeneic HSCT recipient or a stem cell or donor lymphocyte infusion donor (not recorded which). It is not recorded whose cells these are; they may come from a transplant donor. Sequencing was done on a sample of blood, either unsorted or a sorted T cell fraction (not recorded which).

In nucleotides, the CDR3 is TGTGCCAGCAGTGTAGGCATTTCTGGGGCCAACGTCCTGACTTTC. Its protein is CASSVGISGANVLTF. The chain has TRBV9 and TRBJ2-6; the D is unclear. CDR3 length equals 15 residues. Germline V gives CDR1 SGDLS, CDR2 YYNGEE.